This TCR beta chain was identified during a study of T cell repertoires in cytomegalovirus infection (dated by TCRdb to between 2017 and 2020). Background on the whole study: Peptide stimulations targeted recently identified HLA-C-restricted CMV epitopes, whose presentation resists viral immunomodulation, together with well-studied HLA-B-restricted epitopes. Donor HLA type was relevant to the analysis, as public TCR beta signatures indicated carriage of CMV infection together with the matching HLA type. The investigation overall reported the following: In both this cohort and an independent roughly 350-donor cohort, the cumulative frequency of public TCR beta family members distinguished carriers of CMV infection plus the relevant HLA type. In the ex vivo response, HLA-C-restricted CMV-specific TCR beta clonotypes were dominant, and in two of eight donors the single most frequent clonotype came from this HLA-C-restricted group.

Regarding this clonotype: The antigen this receptor binds is unknown. The sample holds no much larger clone one base away, and base qualities are not on file.

Data came from an Illumina HiSeq 1500. TCRdb redid the processing of the public reads, applying fastp at Q25 and MiXCR, and retained in-frame beta chains. When rows share a CDR3 protein, they turn into one entry using the most common DNA and genes. The sample contains 80,000 or so distinct CDR3 sequences, roughly 39% of them found a single time. About 92% of the sample goes to the ten largest clones. Reading the label with the study, this specimen's treatment or condition is: in vitro stimulation with specific CMV peptide epitopes to enrich CMV-specific T cells. The CDR3, cysteine through phenylalanine, is 16 amino acids long. The read is trimmed to its CDR3 DNA, 48 bases read in frame from base 1. Clipping removes 1 base from V and 1 base from J, with 5 as the unmatched junction base count. CDR1 and CDR2, per the germline V gene, are SGHTA and FQGNSA.

The specimen comprised CD8+ T cells from cultured PBMCs, sampled from culture after CMV antigen stimulation. The clonotype originates from a human donor in good health (CMV status not recorded). Some clones in this sample may be carry-over from other donors' samples. This chain is built from TRBV7-2 and TRBJ2-7; TRBD2 matches 9 bases in the middle. The nucleotide sequence reads as follows: TGTGCCAGCAGCTTAGATTCCCTAGCGGGGTCCTACGAGCAGTACTTC. Translated, this gives CASSLDSLAGSYEQYF.